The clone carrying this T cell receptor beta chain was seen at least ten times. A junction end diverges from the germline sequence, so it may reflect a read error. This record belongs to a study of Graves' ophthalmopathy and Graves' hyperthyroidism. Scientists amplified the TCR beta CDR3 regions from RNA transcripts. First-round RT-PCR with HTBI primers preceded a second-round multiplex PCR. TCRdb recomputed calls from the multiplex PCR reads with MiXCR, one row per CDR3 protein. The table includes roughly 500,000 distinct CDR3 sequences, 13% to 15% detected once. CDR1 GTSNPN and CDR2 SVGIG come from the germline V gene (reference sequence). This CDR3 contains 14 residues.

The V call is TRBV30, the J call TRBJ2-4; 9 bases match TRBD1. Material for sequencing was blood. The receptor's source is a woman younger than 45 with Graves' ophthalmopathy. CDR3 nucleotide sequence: TGTGCCAGACAAAGTGGACAGGGGCAAGGCATTAAGTACTTC. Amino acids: CARQSGQGQGIKYF.